These 30 T cell receptor beta chains came from one sample sequenced in a study of blood T cell repertoires in COVID-19. Clones were sequenced by immunoSEQ multiplex PCR, and TCRdb holds only the in-frame ones, with some missing. This sample has some 200,000 clones, with 80% to 95% found just once. Sequencing was performed on peripheral blood. These TCRs come from a man aged 50 or older with acute or convalescent COVID-19.

The chain couples TRBV5-6 to TRBJ1-2, with 8 bases that match TRBD1. In germline, CDR1 is SGHDT, CDR2 YYEEEE. Trimming cost V 0 bases and J 2 bases; bases outside gene matches: 6. CDR3 length: 16 amino acids. This chain's CDR3 is CASSLVPGGSNYGYTF. The CDR3 coding sequence is TGTGCCAGCAGCTTGGTTCCAGGGGGCTCCAACTATGGCTACACCTTC.

V and J are TRBV6-6 and TRBJ1-5; TRBD1 aligns across 7 bases. The trim removed 7 bases at V and 0 bases at J, leaving 6 bases unmatched. The CDR3 consists of 15 residues. Germline CDR1 MNHNY, CDR2 SVGAGI (reference sequence). In DNA, the CDR3 is TGTGCCAGCATCCGACAGGGTAATAGCAATCAGCCCCAGCATTTT. Amino acids: CASIRQGNSNQPQHF.

This CDR3 reads CASSAGQMAGTGELFF. The CDR3 DNA follows: TGTGCCAGCAGCGCAGGACAGATGGCGGGCACCGGGGAGCTGTTTTTT. The gene calls are TRBV9 and TRBJ2-2; D is possibly TRBD1 (6 bases). Germline V lookup: CDR1 SGDLS, CDR2 YYNGEE. The CDR3 extends over 16 amino acids. V lost 3 bases and J lost 4, with 16 bases in between.

The chain employs TRBV11-1 and TRBJ2-1, with D possibly being TRBD2 (5 bases). V was shortened by 5 bases and J by 1 base, with 12 bases between the two germline ends. This CDR3 has 15 amino acids. From germline, CDR1 is SGHAT and CDR2 FQDESV (reference sequence). The CDR3 nucleotides read TGTGCCAGCAGCCAGTTAGCGAGGTCCTACAATGAGCAGTTCTTC. Translating gives CASSQLARSYNEQFF.

The gene calls are TRBV2 and TRBJ2-5; D not resolved. Trimming took off 8 bases at V and 5 bases at J, with 21 bases between the two ends. Germline CDR1 is SNHLY and CDR2 is FYNNEI. This CDR3 has 15 residues. The CDR3 nucleotides read TGTGCCAGCTTACCTAATAGCCTCAGTACGGAGACCCAGTACTTC. This encodes CASLPNSLSTETQYF. The complete variable domain, with remaining parts taken from reference TRBV2 and TRBJ2-5, reads EPEVTQTPSHQVTQMGQEVILRCVPISNHLYFYWYRQILGQKVEFLVSFYNNEISEKSEIFDDQFSVERPDGSNFTLKIRSTKLEDSAMYFCASLPNSLSTETQYFGPGTRLLVL.

The gene calls are TRBV12-3 or TRBV12-4 and TRBJ2-1; 8 positions match TRBD2. V gave up 7 bases and J gave up 9 bases; unmatched junction bases: 8. The CDR3 runs 13 residues. The CDR3 DNA is TGTGCCAGCAAAGGGATAGCGGGGCCTGAGCAGTTCTTC. Protein sequence: CASKGIAGPEQFF.

J is TRBJ2-5 and V is TRBV29-1; 11 bases match TRBD1. This CDR3 comprises 12 residues. Germline loops: CDR1 SQVTM, CDR2 ANQGSEA. V shed 6 bases and J 5 bases; nucleotides not matched to a gene: 2. The CDR3 protein is CSVGTGGETQYF. The CDR3 DNA reads TGCAGCGTCGGGACAGGGGGGGAGACCCAGTACTTC. The variable domain in full, completed from reference TRBV29-1 and TRBJ2-5, reads SAVISQKPSRDICQRGTSLTIQCQVDSQVTMMFWYRQQPGQSLTLIATANQGSEATYESGFVIDKFPISRPNLTFSTLTVSNMSPEDSSIYLCSVGTGGETQYFGPGTRLLVL.

This clone occurred once. This chain uses TRBV30 with TRBJ2-7, with TRBD2 identical over 13 bases. V shed 5 bases, J shed 5 bases, and the junction held 3 bases outside the gene matches. Germline V gene sequence: CDR1 GTSNPN, CDR2 SVGIG (reference sequence). CDR3 length: 13 amino acids. The CDR3 region is CAWGLAGAHEQYF. The CDR3 nucleotides read TGTGCCTGGGGACTAGCGGGAGCCCACGAGCAGTACTTC.

CDR3 nucleotides: TGCGCCAGCAGCTTGGGTGGGGCTGACACTGAAGCTTTCTTT. This sequence encodes CASSLGGADTEAFF. The genes are TRBV5-1 and TRBJ1-1, with a tentative D call TRBD1 (5 bases). CDR3 length equals 14 residues. Trimming stripped 0 bases from V and 3 bases from J, with 9 bases between. Germline V gives CDR1 SGHRS, CDR2 YFSETQ. Full variable domain (outside the CDR3, taken from reference TRBV5-1 and TRBJ1-1): KAGVTQTPRYLIKTRGQQVTLSCSPISGHRSVSWYQQTPGQGLQFLFEYFSETQRNKGNFPGRFSGRQFSNSRSEMNVSTLELGDSALYLCASSLGGADTEAFFGQGTRLTVV.

A word on this clone: Other nucleotide sequences in the sample specify the same CDR3. The rearrangement links TRBV18 to TRBJ1-1; D gene uncertain. The germline V gene encodes CDR1 KGHSH and CDR2 LQKENI. Deletions cut 3 bases from V and 3 bases from J, with 8 bases between. The CDR3 totals 13 residues. The CDR3 region is CASSPSEDTEAFF. In DNA form, the CDR3 reads TGTGCCAGCTCACCCTCAGAGGACACTGAAGCTTTCTTT.

The chain combines TRBV28 with TRBJ2-5, with unresolved D. V dropped 5 bases and J dropped 5 bases, with 18 bases sitting between them. The CDR3 consists of 15 residues. Germline loops: CDR1 MDHEN, CDR2 SYDVKM. The CDR3 nucleotides read TGTGCCAGCAGTCCTATAGTCTGGGTCGGGGAGACCCAGTACTTC. Amino acid sequence: CASSPIVWVGETQYF.

J is TRBJ2-1 and V is TRBV5-1; TRBD1 agrees at 9 bases. CDR1 and CDR2 (germline): SGHRS, YFSETQ. Trimming at V came to 0 bases and at J to 4 bases, leaving 5 bases not matched to a gene. The CDR3 is 16 amino acids. This CDR3 reads CASSLARDRVYNEQFF. The CDR3 DNA follows: TGCGCCAGCAGCTTGGCTCGGGACAGGGTTTACAATGAGCAGTTCTTC.

The J gene is TRBJ2-2, the V gene TRBV6-4; tentative D call: TRBD1 (6 bases). V lost 5 bases to trimming and J lost 1 base, with 8 bases between them. CDR1 MRHNA and CDR2 SNTAGT come from the germline V gene. The CDR3 has 14 amino acids. The CDR3 region has the DNA TGTGCCAGCAGTCAGACAGGGAACACCGGGGAGCTGTTTTTT. Protein product: CASSQTGNTGELFF.

CDR3 bases: TGTGCCAGCAGCCAAGGGGTACAGGGGAATCAGCCCCAGCATTTT. The encoded protein is CASSQGVQGNQPQHF. The rearrangement joins TRBV3-1 (or the pseudogene TRBV3-2) to TRBJ1-5, with TRBD1 matching over 7 bases. Unmatched junction bases numbered 4, after V lost 1 base and J lost 4 bases. Germline values: CDR1 LGHDT, CDR2 YNNKEL (reference sequence). The CDR3 contains 15 residues.

J is TRBJ2-7 and V is TRBV6-2 or TRBV6-3; D remains ambiguous. The CDR3 runs to 14 residues. Per the germline V gene, CDR1 is MNHEY and CDR2 is SVGEGT. Trimming shortened V by 0 bases and J by 3 bases, and 9 bases separated the two germline ends. The CDR3, as DNA: TGTGCCAGCAGTTACTCAGTCTATCGCTACGAGCAGTACGTC. Its protein is CASSYSVYRYEQYV.

This chain joins TRBV5-1 and TRBJ2-2, with 11 bases lining up with TRBD2. Germline trimming cut 4 bases from V and 4 bases from J; bases unmatched to any gene: 12. The CDR3 is 18 residues long. Germline V gives CDR1 SGHRS, CDR2 YFSETQ. In DNA, the CDR3 is TGCGCCAGCAGCACCGGGGGGCTAGCGGGAGGAACCACCGGGGAGCTGTTTTTT. It is translated as CASSTGGLAGGTTGELFF.

The J gene is TRBJ1-5, the V gene TRBV6-5; TRBD1 agrees at 9 bases. The CDR3 totals 14 residues. V was clipped by 11 bases and J by 1 base; unmatched bases: 6. Per the germline V gene, CDR1 is MNHEY and CDR2 is SVGAGI. CDR3 coding DNA: TGTGCCGGAGGGACAGGGCCAAGCAATCAGCCCCAGCATTTT. This codes for CAGGTGPSNQPQHF.

This clone was found a few times. The chain has TRBV5-1 and TRBJ2-1, with D possibly TRBD1 on 6 matching bases. Trimming took off 3 bases at V and 5 bases at J, with 9 bases between the two ends. The germline V gene has CDR1 SGHRS and CDR2 YFSETQ. CDR3 size: 13 residues. This CDR3 is CASSSGQNNEQFF. The CDR3 DNA reads TGCGCCAGCAGCTCGGGACAAAACAATGAGCAGTTCTTC.

This clone was picked up one time. The DNA for the CDR3 is TGTGCCAGCAGCTTTACCGGGGGCACAGATACGCAGTATTTT. Amino acid sequence: CASSFTGGTDTQYF. The chain has TRBV7-3 and TRBJ2-3, with TRBD2 as a possible D gene (5 bases). There are 14 residues in the CDR3. CDR1 and CDR2 (germline): SGHTA, FQGTGA. Trimming cost V 3 bases and J 1 base, with 8 bases left between them. The full variable domain, completed using reference TRBV7-3 and TRBJ2-3, is GAGVSQTPSNKVTEKGKYVELRCDPISGHTALYWYRQSLGQGPEFLIYFQGTGAADDSGLPNDRFFAVRPEGSVSTLKIQRTERGDSAVYLCASSFTGGTDTQYFGPGTRLTVL.

To note about this clone: At one end, the junction sequence differs from germline, possibly due to a read error. The V and J genes are TRBV3-1 (or the pseudogene TRBV3-2) and TRBJ2-3, with D tentatively TRBD1 (5 bases). There are 11 residues in the CDR3. CDR1 is LGHDT, CDR2 YNNKEL, per germline (reference sequence). Here the CDR3 DNA reads TGTGCTTCCGCCAGGGCAGATACGCAATATTTT. Encoded protein: CASARADTQYF.

The rearrangement links TRBV5-5 to TRBJ1-2; 9 nucleotides align to TRBD1. V trimming: 1 base; J trimming: 3 bases; junction bases outside the gene matches: 10. The CDR3 has 17 residues. The germline V gene encodes CDR1 SGHKS and CDR2 YYEKEE (reference sequence). CDR3 protein: CASSLFSGDRVDYGYTF. The CDR3 DNA follows: TGTGCCAGCAGCTTGTTTTCCGGGGACAGGGTCGACTATGGCTACACCTTC.

V is TRBV19 and J is TRBJ2-5, with no clear D. This CDR3 comprises 13 residues. Trimming cost V 7 bases and J 5 bases, with 14 bases left between them. The germline V gene has CDR1 LNHDA and CDR2 SQIVND (reference sequence). In DNA form, the CDR3 reads TGTGCCAGTACCCAAGGAGTTGGGGAGACCCAGTACTTC. This translates into CASTQGVGETQYF.

The V call is TRBV5-6, the J call TRBJ2-1, with D possibly matching TRBD2 (5 bases). Germline V gives CDR1 SGHDT, CDR2 YYEEEE. V was trimmed by 1 base and J by 4 bases, leaving 6 bases between them. This CDR3 is 13 amino acids long. CDR3 protein: CASSLTGYNEQFF. Written as DNA, the CDR3 is TGTGCCAGCAGCTTGACGGGATACAATGAGCAGTTCTTC.

The chain has TRBV6-5 and TRBJ1-4; possibly TRBD1 for D (5 bases). The CDR3 has 12 residues. From germline, CDR1 is MNHEY and CDR2 SVGAGI. V shed 6 bases and J shed 3 bases, with 5 bases lying between them. In nucleotides, the CDR3 is TGTGCCAGCAGGGGGCCTAATGAAAAACTGTTTTTT. This translates into CASRGPNEKLFF.

The genes are TRBV6-2 or TRBV6-3 and TRBJ1-1; maybe TRBD1 (5 bases). Germline CDR1 MNHEY, CDR2 SVGEGT. The CDR3 is 14 amino acids. V lost 2 bases and J lost 7, with 14 bases in between. The CDR3 bases are TGTGCCAGCAGTTACGACGGAGGGGAAAGTGAAGCTTTCTTT. Protein: CASSYDGGESEAFF.

The chain joins TRBV5-1 to TRBJ2-1; D might be TRBD1 (5 bases). The CDR3 loop spans 13 amino acids. Germline CDR1 is SGHRS and CDR2 is YFSETQ. Trimming took off 0 bases at V and 10 bases at J, with 11 bases between the two ends. CDR3 loop: CASSLAQGWEQFF. CDR3 bases: TGCGCCAGCAGCTTGGCTCAGGGTTGGGAGCAGTTCTTC.

The chain joins TRBV5-1 to TRBJ2-1; TRBD1 is a possible D gene (6 bases). CDR1 is SGHRS and CDR2 is YFSETQ in the germline V gene. Trimming shortened V by 0 bases and J by 0 bases, and 10 bases separated the two germline ends. This CDR3 is built from 16 residues. This chain's CDR3 is CASSLAGTFSYNEQFF. In DNA form, the CDR3 reads TGCGCCAGCAGCTTGGCCGGGACATTCTCCTACAATGAGCAGTTCTTC. Looking up the rest from reference TRBV5-1 and TRBJ2-1 gives the full variable domain: KAGVTQTPRYLIKTRGQQVTLSCSPISGHRSVSWYQQTPGQGLQFLFEYFSETQRNKGNFPGRFSGRQFSNSRSEMNVSTLELGDSALYLCASSLAGTFSYNEQFFGPGTRLTVL.

The chain combines TRBV4-1 with TRBJ2-5, with D possibly TRBD2 on 6 matching bases. The CDR3 loop spans 15 amino acids. Germline loops: CDR1 MGHRA, CDR2 YSYEKL. With 4 bases removed from V and 5 bases from J, the gap between germline ends came to 17 bases. The CDR3 protein is CASSPRKGGRETQYF. The CDR3 DNA sequence: TGCGCCAGCAGCCCACGGAAGGGAGGTCGGGAGACCCAGTACTTC.

The rearrangement uses TRBV6-5 and TRBJ2-2, with a possible D match to TRBD1 (6 bases). V dropped 7 bases and J dropped 0 bases, with 12 bases sitting between them. The germline V gene encodes CDR1 MNHEY and CDR2 SVGAGI. The length of the CDR3 is 15 residues. As DNA, the CDR3 is TGTGCCAGCACTAGGGACACCACGAACACCGGGGAGCTGTTTTTT. Its translation is CASTRDTTNTGELFF.

A single count supports this clone. This chain links TRBV10-2 with TRBJ2-3, with D possibly TRBD2 on 5 matching bases. V lost 8 bases and J 2 bases, leaving 14 bases between the germline ends. The CDR3 loop spans 14 amino acids. Germline V gives CDR1 WSHSY, CDR2 SAAADI. CDR3 bases: TGCGCCAGCGGAGTAGCGAGTATCACAGATACGCAGTATTTT. It codes for CASGVASITDTQYF.